Each of the 18 T cell receptor beta chains below was sequenced from the same sample in a study of blood T cell repertoires in COVID-19. Libraries were prepared by immunoSEQ multiplex PCR; TCRdb keeps only in-frame clonotypes and omits some of them. The sample lists roughly 260,000 clones, 86% occurring once. The material sequenced was peripheral blood. Source of these receptors: a man in his forties who had recovered from COVID-19.

The chain carries TRBV5-1 and TRBJ2-7; tentative D call: TRBD1 (5 bases). CDR1 SGHRS and CDR2 YFSETQ come from the germline V gene. V was cut by 0 bases and J by 2 bases, with 6 bases left in between. The CDR3 covers 13 residues. The CDR3 DNA reads as TGCGCCAGCAGCTTGGGGGGCACCTACGAGCAGTACTTC. Its protein product is CASSLGGTYEQYF.

This clone was observed a single time. The CDR3 coding sequence is TGTGCCAGTATCACGCGGGGCACTGAAGCTTTCTTT. It specifies CASITRGTEAFF. The chain employs TRBV19 and TRBJ1-1; D is ambiguous. Trimming removed 7 bases at V and 4 bases at J, with 10 bases between. Germline CDR1 is LNHDA and CDR2 is SQIVND (reference sequence). This CDR3 contains 12 residues.

In its sample, this clone was seen a few times. The rearrangement joins TRBV5-6 to TRBJ2-3; no firm D call. The germline CDR1 and CDR2 sequences are SGHDT and YYEEEE. V was shortened by 4 bases and J by 3 bases, with 9 bases between the two germline ends. This CDR3 has 13 residues. CDR3 sequence (DNA): TGTGCCAGCAGCGGGCGAGATACAGATACGCAGTATTTT. Translation: CASSGRDTDTQYF.

The chain carries TRBV2 and TRBJ2-1; 10 bases agree with TRBD1. Germline V gene lookup returns CDR1 SNHLY and CDR2 FYNNEI. J lost 7 bases, V lost 6 bases, and 6 bases had no gene match. The CDR3 is 14 residues long. This CDR3 is CASRPGQGRNEQFF. The CDR3 DNA sequence: TGTGCCAGCAGACCGGGACAGGGGAGGAATGAGCAGTTCTTC.

The genes are TRBV28 and TRBJ2-1; 10 nucleotides agree with TRBD2. From germline, CDR1 is MDHEN and CDR2 SYDVKM. The CDR3 totals 14 residues. V shed 7 bases and J 5 bases; nucleotides not matched to a gene: 5. This CDR3 reads CASTLAGSHNEQFF. CDR3 in DNA: TGTGCCAGCACACTAGCGGGATCCCACAATGAGCAGTTCTTC.

The chain has TRBV5-6 and TRBJ1-5, with 7 bases fitting TRBD1. The germline V gene has CDR1 SGHDT and CDR2 YYEEEE. J lost 0 bases, V lost 4 bases, and 4 bases had no gene match. The length of the CDR3 is 15 residues. The CDR3 nucleotides are TGTGCCAGCAGCCAGGGGGTTTATAGCAATCAGCCCCAGCATTTT. Translating it yields CASSQGVYSNQPQHF.

This sequence joins TRBV19 and TRBJ1-1; D gene unclear. The CDR3 runs to 14 residues. From germline, CDR1 is LNHDA and CDR2 SQIVND (reference sequence). Trimming pared 7 bases from V and 5 bases from J, leaving 17 bases between. DNA for the CDR3: TGTGCCAGTAAATATGGATCGGGAAGGACTGAAGCTTTCTTT. Translating gives CASKYGSGRTEAFF.

The V call is TRBV7-9, the J call TRBJ2-5; the match to TRBD2 covers 7 bases. CDR3 size: 16 residues. The V and J ends lost 2 bases and 5 bases, in that order; junction bases with no gene match: 11. The V gene's germline CDR1 is SEHNR and CDR2 FQNEAQ (reference sequence). CDR3 sequence (DNA): TGTGCCAGCAGCTTACCCGGGCCAGCGGGGAGGGAGACCCAGTACTTC. Translation gives CASSLPGPAGRETQYF.

This rearrangement joins TRBV7-2 to TRBJ2-7, with 11 bases identical to TRBD2. This CDR3 is built from 14 residues. V lost 5 bases and J lost 2; bases outside the gene matches: 2. Per the germline V gene, CDR1 is SGHTA and CDR2 is FQGNSA. CDR3 residues: CASSGGLAAYEQYF. The DNA of the CDR3 is TGTGCCAGCAGCGGGGGACTAGCGGCCTACGAGCAGTACTTC.

V and J are TRBV7-8 and TRBJ1-6, with unresolved D. Germline values: CDR1 SGHVS, CDR2 FQNEAQ. Trimming stripped 1 base from V and 10 bases from J, with 11 bases between. The CDR3 covers 14 residues. The CDR3 DNA sequence: TGTGCCAGCAGCTTAGATCTGGGCAGGTCACCCCTCCACTTT. Residues: CASSLDLGRSPLHF.

The V call is TRBV11-3, the J call TRBJ2-1; unclear D gene. CDR3 length equals 13 residues. Germline CDR1 is SGHNT and CDR2 is YENEEA. The V and J ends lost 4 bases and 4 bases respectively, with 8 bases between them. The CDR3, as DNA: TGTGCCAGCAGCTCGACAAAGTACAATGAGCAGTTCTTC. This sequence encodes CASSSTKYNEQFF.

This clone was seen only a few times. The V gene is TRBV7-2, the J gene TRBJ1-1, with a weak D call TRBD1 (5 bases). The CDR3 runs to 15 residues. Trimming stripped 3 bases from V and 4 bases from J, with 15 bases between. Germline V gene sequence: CDR1 SGHTA, CDR2 FQGNSA. The CDR3 region has the DNA TGTGCCAGCAGCTTTAAAGGGCAGGGCGTCACTGAAGCTTTCTTT. Translating it yields CASSFKGQGVTEAFF. Together with reference TRBV7-2 and TRBJ1-1, the CDR3 gives the full variable domain: GAGVSQSPSNKVTEKGKDVELRCDPISGHTALYWYRQSLGQGLEFLIYFQGNSAPDKSGLPSDRFSAERTGGSVSTLTIQRTQQEDSAVYLCASSFKGQGVTEAFFGQGTRLTVV.

The CDR3 spells CASGGLAGESTDTQYF. Here the CDR3 DNA reads TGCGCCAGCGGTGGACTAGCGGGGGAAAGCACAGATACGCAGTATTTT. The gene calls are TRBV5-1 and TRBJ2-3; 13 bases fit TRBD2. Per germline, CDR1 SGHRS and CDR2 YFSETQ. The CDR3 sequence is 16 residues long. V gave up 7 bases and J gave up 0 bases; unmatched junction bases: 5. Based on the CDR3 plus reference TRBV5-1 and TRBJ2-3, the full variable domain is KAGVTQTPRYLIKTRGQQVTLSCSPISGHRSVSWYQQTPGQGLQFLFEYFSETQRNKGNFPGRFSGRQFSNSRSEMNVSTLELGDSALYLCASGGLAGESTDTQYFGPGTRLTVL.

J is TRBJ1-1 and V is TRBV5-1, with TRBD1 identical over 9 bases. The germline gives CDR1 SGHRS, CDR2 YFSETQ. The CDR3 totals 16 residues. With V trimmed by 0 bases and J by 3 bases, 6 bases remained unmatched. CDR3 loop: CASSLDGTGRHTEAFF. The CDR3 nucleotides are TGCGCCAGCAGCTTGGATGGGACAGGGAGGCACACTGAAGCTTTCTTT.

The chain combines TRBV6-5 with TRBJ1-2; D gene ambiguous. CDR1 and CDR2 (germline): MNHEY, SVGAGI. V was trimmed by 3 bases and J by 6 bases, leaving 20 bases between them. The CDR3 sequence is 16 residues long. The CDR3 spells CASSYVRGPRTNGYTF. The CDR3 bases are TGTGCCAGCAGTTATGTACGAGGGCCCCGTACTAATGGCTACACCTTC.

The chain combines TRBV18 with TRBJ2-1, with D possibly being TRBD2 (7 bases). V was shortened by 3 bases and J by 7 bases, with 16 bases between the two germline ends. CDR1 is KGHSH, CDR2 LQKENI, per germline. This CDR3 spans 15 amino acids. This chain's CDR3 is CASSPRGARGNEQFF. The DNA for the CDR3 is TGTGCCAGCTCACCCCGGGGGGCGAGGGGGAATGAGCAGTTCTTC.

V usage is TRBV6-1 and J usage is TRBJ2-1; TRBD2 aligns across 7 bases. The CDR3 length is 18 residues. Germline trimming cut 0 bases from V and 3 bases from J; bases unmatched to any gene: 11. Germline-derived CDR1 and CDR2 are MNHNS and SASEGT. The CDR3 sequence is CASSEAGGGASFYNEQFF. CDR3 sequence (DNA): TGTGCCAGCAGTGAAGCGGGGGGGGGAGCTTCCTTCTACAATGAGCAGTTCTTC.

The V gene is TRBV7-2, the J gene TRBJ2-5; TRBD1 agrees at 7 bases. With 5 bases clipped from V and 4 bases from J, the junction kept 4 bases outside the gene matches. The germline CDR1 and CDR2 sequences are SGHTA and FQGNSA. The CDR3 totals 13 residues. CDR3 nucleotide sequence: TGTGCCAGCAGCCGGACAGGTTTAGAGACCCAGTACTTC. Protein: CASSRTGLETQYF.